Listed here are 9 T cell receptor beta chains from one sample, sequenced in a study of blood T cell repertoires in COVID-19 (dated by TCRdb to the early 2020s). The library was obtained by the immunoSEQ multiplex PCR assay. In its TCRdb copy, this immuneACCESS table keeps in-frame sequences only and misses some clones. Where compared with another copy, unresolved V genes explain less than half of these, and the others have no known cause. This sample gives almost 80,000 clones in total; 80% to 85% of them show up just once. About 35% of the sample is taken by the ten largest. The specimen sequenced was peripheral blood. Receptors were obtained from a woman in her sixties or seventies with acute or convalescent COVID-19.

The rearrangement links TRBV2 to TRBJ2-5; 14 bases line up with TRBD2. Per the germline V gene, CDR1 is SNHLY and CDR2 is FYNNEI. CDR3 length equals 15 residues. Trimming cost V 6 bases and J 10 bases; bases outside gene matches: 10. The CDR3 loop reads CASRGLAGVLGGQYF. The CDR3 DNA reads TGTGCCAGCAGGGGACTAGCGGGGGTGTTAGGGGGCCAGTACTTC.

This clone was detected only once. V gene TRBV5-4 combines with J gene TRBJ1-1, with D perhaps matching TRBD1 (6 bases). Germline V CDR1 and CDR2: SGHNT, YYREEE (reference sequence). The V end lost 4 bases, the J end lost 4 bases, and 17 bases lay between the germline ends. The CDR3 is 15 residues long. This CDR3 reads CASSASLGQLTEAFF. The CDR3 bases are TGTGCCAGCAGCGCGTCCTTAGGACAGCTCACTGAAGCTTTCTTT.

DNA of the CDR3: TGTGCCAGCAGGTCTCTTAGGACATACTCCTACGAGCAGTACTTC. This gives the protein CASRSLRTYSYEQYF. J is TRBJ2-7 and V is TRBV27; D is possibly TRBD1 (5 bases). With 6 bases removed from V and 0 bases from J, the gap between germline ends came to 15 bases. The length of the CDR3 is 15 residues. Germline loops: CDR1 MNHEY, CDR2 SMNVEV (reference sequence).

V gene TRBV5-1 combines with J gene TRBJ2-2; 10 positions agree with TRBD1. CDR3 length equals 16 residues. CDR1 and CDR2 from the germline V gene are SGHRS and YFSETQ. Germline trimming cut 3 bases from V and 6 bases from J; bases unmatched to any gene: 8. The CDR3 protein is CASSSRTGGIAGELFF. CDR3 DNA: TGCGCCAGCAGCTCCCGGACAGGGGGTATCGCCGGGGAGCTGTTTTTT.

This sequence joins TRBV7-2 and TRBJ2-3; D not certain. Germline CDR1 and CDR2: SGHTA and FQGNSA. This CDR3 is 12 amino acids long. V gave up 5 bases and J gave up 6 bases, with 9 bases separating them. The CDR3 DNA follows: TGTGCCAGCAGCCCGAGTCGGGATACGCAGTATTTT. Its translation is CASSPSRDTQYF.

The chain links TRBV9 to TRBJ2-4; D ambiguous. Between the trimmed V and J ends, which lost 0 bases and 0 bases, there was a span of 7 bases. Per the germline V gene, CDR1 is SGDLS and CDR2 is YYNGEE. The CDR3 totals 15 residues. The DNA of the CDR3 is TGTGCCAGCAGCGTAGATCTACTAGCCAAAAACATTCAGTACTTC. Encoded protein: CASSVDLLAKNIQYF.

The J gene is TRBJ2-7, the V gene TRBV15, with 7 bases fitting TRBD2. J was trimmed by 2 bases and V by 1 base; bases with no gene match: 14. The V gene's germline CDR1 is LNHNV and CDR2 YYDKDF (reference sequence). The CDR3 runs 18 residues. The CDR3 DNA sequence: TGTGCCACCAGCAGAGTGGGTTACGGGGCTAGCGGTACCTACGAGCAGTACTTC. Protein sequence: CATSRVGYGASGTYEQYF.

The rearrangement links TRBV10-3 to TRBJ1-2; D unresolved. CDR1 is ENHRY and CDR2 is SYGVKD in the germline V gene. The CDR3 runs 14 residues. Trimming stripped 0 bases from V and 0 bases from J, with 5 bases between. The CDR3 spells CAISESTANYGYTF. CDR3 sequence (DNA): TGTGCCATCAGTGAGTCTACAGCTAACTATGGCTACACCTTC.

The genes are TRBV2 and TRBJ2-7, with 9 bases fitting TRBD1. The CDR3 runs to 13 residues. V lost 3 bases, J lost 6 bases, and 3 bases stayed unmatched. Germline V gives CDR1 SNHLY, CDR2 FYNNEI. CDR3 amino acids: CASSDGTGFEQYF. The CDR3 DNA reads TGTGCCAGCAGTGACGGGACAGGGTTCGAGCAGTACTTC.